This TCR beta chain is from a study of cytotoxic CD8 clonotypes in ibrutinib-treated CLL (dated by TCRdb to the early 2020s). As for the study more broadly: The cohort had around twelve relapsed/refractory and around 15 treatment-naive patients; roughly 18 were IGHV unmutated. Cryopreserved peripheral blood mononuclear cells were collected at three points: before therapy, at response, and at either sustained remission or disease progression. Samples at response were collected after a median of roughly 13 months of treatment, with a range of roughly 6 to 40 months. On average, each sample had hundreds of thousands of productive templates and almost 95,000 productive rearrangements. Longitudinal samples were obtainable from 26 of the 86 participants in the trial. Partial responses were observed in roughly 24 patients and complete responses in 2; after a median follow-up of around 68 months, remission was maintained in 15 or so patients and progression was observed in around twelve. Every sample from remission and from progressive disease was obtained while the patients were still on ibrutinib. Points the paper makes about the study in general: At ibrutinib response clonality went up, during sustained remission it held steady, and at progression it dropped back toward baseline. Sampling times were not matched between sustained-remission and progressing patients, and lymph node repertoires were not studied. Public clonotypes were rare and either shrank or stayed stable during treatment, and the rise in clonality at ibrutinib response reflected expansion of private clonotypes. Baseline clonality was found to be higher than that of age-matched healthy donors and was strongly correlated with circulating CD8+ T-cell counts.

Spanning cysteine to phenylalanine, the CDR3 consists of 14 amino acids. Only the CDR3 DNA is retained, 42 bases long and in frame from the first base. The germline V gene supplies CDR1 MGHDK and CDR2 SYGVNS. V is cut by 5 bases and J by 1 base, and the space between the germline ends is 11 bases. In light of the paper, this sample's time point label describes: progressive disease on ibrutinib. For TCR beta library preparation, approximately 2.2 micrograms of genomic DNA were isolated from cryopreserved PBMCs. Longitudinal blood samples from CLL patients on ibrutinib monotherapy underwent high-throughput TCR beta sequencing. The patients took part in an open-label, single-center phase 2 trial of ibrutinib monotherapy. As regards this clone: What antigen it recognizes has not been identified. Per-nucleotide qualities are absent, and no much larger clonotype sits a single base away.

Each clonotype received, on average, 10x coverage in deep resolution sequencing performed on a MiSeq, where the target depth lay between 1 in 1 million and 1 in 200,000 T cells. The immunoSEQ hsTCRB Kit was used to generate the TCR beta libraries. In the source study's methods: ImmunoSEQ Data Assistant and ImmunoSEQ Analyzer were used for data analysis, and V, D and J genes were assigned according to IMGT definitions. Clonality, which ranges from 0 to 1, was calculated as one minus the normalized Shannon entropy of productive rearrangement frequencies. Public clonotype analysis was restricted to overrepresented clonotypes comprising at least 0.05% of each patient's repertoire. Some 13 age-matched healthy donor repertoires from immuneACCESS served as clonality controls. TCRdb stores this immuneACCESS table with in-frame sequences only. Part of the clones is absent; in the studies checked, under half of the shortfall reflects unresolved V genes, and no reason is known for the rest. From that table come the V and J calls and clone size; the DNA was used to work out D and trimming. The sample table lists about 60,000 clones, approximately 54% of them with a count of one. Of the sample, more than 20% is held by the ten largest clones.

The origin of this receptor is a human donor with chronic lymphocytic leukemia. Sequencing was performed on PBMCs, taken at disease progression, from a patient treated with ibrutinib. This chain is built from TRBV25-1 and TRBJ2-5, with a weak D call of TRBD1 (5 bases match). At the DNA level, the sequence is TGTGCCAGCAGTAATCAGGGCACCCAAGAGACCCAGTACTTC. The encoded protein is CASSNQGTQETQYF.